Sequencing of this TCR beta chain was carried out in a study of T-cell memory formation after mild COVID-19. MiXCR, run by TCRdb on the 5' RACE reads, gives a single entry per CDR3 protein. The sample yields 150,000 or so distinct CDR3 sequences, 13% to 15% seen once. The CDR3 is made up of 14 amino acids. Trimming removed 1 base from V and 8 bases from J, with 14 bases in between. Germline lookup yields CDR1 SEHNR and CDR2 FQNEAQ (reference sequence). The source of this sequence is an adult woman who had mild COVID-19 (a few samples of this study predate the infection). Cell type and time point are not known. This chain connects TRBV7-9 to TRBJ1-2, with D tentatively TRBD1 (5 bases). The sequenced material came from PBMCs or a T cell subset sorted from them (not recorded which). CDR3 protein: CASSLETGDGGYTF. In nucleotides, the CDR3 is TGTGCCAGCAGCTTAGAGACGGGGGATGGGGGCTACACCTTC.